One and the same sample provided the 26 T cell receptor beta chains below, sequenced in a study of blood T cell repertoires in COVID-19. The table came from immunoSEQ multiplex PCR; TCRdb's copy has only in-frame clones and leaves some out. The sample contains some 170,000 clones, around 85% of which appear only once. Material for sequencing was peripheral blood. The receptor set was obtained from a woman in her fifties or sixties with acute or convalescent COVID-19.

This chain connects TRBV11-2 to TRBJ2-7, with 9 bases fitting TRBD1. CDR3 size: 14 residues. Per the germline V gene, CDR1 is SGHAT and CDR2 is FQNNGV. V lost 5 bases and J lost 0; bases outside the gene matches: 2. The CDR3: CASSRDRASYEQYF. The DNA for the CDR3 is TGTGCCAGCAGCCGGGACAGGGCCTCCTACGAGCAGTACTTC. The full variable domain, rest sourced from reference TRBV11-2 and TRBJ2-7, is EAGVAQSPRYKIIEKRQSVAFWCNPISGHATLYWYQQILGQGPKLLIQFQNNGVVDDSQLPKDRFSAERLKGVDSTLKIQPAKLEDSAVYLCASSRDRASYEQYFGPGTRLTVT.

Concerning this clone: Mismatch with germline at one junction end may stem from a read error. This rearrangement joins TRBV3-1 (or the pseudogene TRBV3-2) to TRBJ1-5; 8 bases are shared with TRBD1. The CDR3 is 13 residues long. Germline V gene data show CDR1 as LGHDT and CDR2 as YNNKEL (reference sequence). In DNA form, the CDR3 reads TGTGCCAGCAGTTCCGGAGGGAGACAGGGGCAAGATTTT. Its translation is CASSSGGRQGQDF.

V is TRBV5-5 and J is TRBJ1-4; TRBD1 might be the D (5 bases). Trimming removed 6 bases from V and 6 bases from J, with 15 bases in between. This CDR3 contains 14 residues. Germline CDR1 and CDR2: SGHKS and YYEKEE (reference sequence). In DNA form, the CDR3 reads TGTGCCAGCACCCTGTGGTGGGGGGATGAAAAACTGTTTTTT. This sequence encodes CASTLWWGDEKLFF.

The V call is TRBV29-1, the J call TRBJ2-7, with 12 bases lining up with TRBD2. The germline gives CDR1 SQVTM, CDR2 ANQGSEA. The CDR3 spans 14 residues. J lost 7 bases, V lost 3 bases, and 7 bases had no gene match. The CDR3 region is CSVERLAGVGEQYF. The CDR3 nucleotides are TGCAGCGTTGAGAGACTAGCGGGAGTAGGGGAGCAGTACTTC.

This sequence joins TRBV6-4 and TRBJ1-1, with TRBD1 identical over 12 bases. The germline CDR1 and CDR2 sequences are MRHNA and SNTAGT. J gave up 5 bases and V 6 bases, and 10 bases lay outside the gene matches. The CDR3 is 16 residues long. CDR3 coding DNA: TGTGCCAGCAGGGCCCGGGACAGGGGGCTCGAAACTGAAGCTTTCTTT. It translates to CASRARDRGLETEAFF.

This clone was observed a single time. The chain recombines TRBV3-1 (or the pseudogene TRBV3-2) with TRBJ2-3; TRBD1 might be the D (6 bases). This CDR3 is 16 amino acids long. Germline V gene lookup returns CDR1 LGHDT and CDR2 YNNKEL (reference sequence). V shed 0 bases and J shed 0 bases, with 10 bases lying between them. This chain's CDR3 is CASSQEFQGSTDTQYF. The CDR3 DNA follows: TGTGCCAGCAGCCAAGAATTCCAGGGGAGCACAGATACGCAGTATTTT.

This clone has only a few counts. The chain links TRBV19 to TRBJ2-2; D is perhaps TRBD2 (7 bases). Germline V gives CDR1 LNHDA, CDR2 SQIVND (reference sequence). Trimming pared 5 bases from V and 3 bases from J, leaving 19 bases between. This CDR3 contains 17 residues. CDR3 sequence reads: CASSPDPAGADTGELFF. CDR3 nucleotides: TGTGCCAGTAGTCCAGACCCCGCGGGGGCGGACACCGGGGAGCTGTTTTTT.

Here the CDR3 DNA reads TGTGCCAGCTCACCGCACGACAGGGGAGGGTATGGCTACACCTTC. It is translated as CASSPHDRGGYGYTF. V usage is TRBV18 and J usage is TRBJ1-2; 8 positions match TRBD1. The CDR3 loop spans 15 amino acids. J was trimmed by 5 bases and V by 3 bases; bases with no gene match: 8. Germline CDR1 KGHSH, CDR2 LQKENI.

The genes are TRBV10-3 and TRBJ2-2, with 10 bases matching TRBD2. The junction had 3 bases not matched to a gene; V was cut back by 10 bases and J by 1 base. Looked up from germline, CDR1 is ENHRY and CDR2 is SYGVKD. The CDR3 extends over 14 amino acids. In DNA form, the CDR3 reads TGTGCCACCCGGACTAGCGGGAACACCGGGGAGCTGTTTTTT. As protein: CATRTSGNTGELFF.

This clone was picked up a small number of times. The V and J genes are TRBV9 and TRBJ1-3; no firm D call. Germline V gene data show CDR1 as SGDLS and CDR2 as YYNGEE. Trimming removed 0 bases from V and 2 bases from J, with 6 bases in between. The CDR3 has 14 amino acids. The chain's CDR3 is CASSVGQAGNTIYF. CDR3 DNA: TGTGCCAGCAGCGTAGGGCAGGCTGGAAACACCATATATTTT.

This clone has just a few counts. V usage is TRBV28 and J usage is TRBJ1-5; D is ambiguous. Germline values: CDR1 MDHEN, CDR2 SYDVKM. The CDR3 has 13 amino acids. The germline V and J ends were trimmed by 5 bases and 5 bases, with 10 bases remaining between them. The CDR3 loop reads CASSPPGYQPQHF. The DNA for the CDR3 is TGTGCCAGCAGTCCACCGGGGTATCAGCCCCAGCATTTT.

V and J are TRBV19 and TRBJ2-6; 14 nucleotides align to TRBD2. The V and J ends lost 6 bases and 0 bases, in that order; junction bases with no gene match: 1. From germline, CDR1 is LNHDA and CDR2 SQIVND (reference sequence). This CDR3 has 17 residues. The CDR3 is CASSGTSGSSGANVLTF. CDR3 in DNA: TGTGCCAGTAGCGGGACTAGCGGGAGCTCTGGGGCCAACGTCCTGACTTTC.

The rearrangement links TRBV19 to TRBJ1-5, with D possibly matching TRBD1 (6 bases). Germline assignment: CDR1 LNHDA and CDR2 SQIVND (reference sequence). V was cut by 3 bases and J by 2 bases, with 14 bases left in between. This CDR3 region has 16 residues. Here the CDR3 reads CASSIPPGAGNQPQHF. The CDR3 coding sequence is TGTGCCAGTAGTATCCCCCCAGGGGCTGGCAATCAGCCCCAGCATTTT.

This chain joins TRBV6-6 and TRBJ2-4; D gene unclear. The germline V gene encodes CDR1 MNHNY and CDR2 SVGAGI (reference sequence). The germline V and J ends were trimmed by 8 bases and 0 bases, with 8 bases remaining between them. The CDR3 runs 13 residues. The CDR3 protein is CASCEVAKNIQYF. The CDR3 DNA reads TGTGCCAGCTGTGAGGTAGCCAAAAACATTCAGTACTTC.

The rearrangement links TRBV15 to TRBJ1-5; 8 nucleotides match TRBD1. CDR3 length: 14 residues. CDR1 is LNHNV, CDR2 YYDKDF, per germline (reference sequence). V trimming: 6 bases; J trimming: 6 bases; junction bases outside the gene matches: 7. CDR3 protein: CATSIGQGVQPQHF. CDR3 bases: TGTGCCACCAGTATAGGACAGGGAGTTCAGCCCCAGCATTTT.

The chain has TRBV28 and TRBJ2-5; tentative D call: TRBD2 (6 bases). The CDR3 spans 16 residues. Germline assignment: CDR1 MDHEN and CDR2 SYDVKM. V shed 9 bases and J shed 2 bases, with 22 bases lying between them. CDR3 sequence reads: CASKTMGGLRQETQYF. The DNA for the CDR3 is TGTGCCAGTAAAACAATGGGGGGACTGCGGCAAGAGACCCAGTACTTC.

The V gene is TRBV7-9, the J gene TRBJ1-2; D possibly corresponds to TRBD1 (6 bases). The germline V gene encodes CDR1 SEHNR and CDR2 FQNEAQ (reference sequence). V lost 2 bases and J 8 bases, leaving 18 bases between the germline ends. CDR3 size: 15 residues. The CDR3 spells CASSLPQSTGIGYTF. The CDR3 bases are TGTGCCAGCAGCTTACCGCAATCCACAGGGATAGGCTACACCTTC.

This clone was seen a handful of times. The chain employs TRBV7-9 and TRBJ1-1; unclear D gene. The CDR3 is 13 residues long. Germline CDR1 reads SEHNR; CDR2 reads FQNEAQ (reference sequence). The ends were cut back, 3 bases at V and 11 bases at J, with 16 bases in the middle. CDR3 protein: CASSFPAPGGAFF. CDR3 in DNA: TGTGCCAGCAGCTTCCCGGCTCCCGGAGGGGCTTTCTTT.

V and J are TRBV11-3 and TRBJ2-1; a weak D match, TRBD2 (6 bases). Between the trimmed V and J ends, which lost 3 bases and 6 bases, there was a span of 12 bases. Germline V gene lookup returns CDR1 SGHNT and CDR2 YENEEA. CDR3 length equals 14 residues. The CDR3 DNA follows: TGTGCCAGCAGCTTTAGGAGGGAGGTCAATGAGCAGTTCTTC. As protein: CASSFRREVNEQFF.

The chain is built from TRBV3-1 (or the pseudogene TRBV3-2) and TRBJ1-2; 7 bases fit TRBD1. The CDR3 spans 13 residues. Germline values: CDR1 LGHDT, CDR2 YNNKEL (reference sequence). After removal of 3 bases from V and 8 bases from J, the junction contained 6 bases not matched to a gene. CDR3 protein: CASSHEGTDGYTF. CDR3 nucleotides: TGTGCCAGCAGCCACGAGGGGACAGACGGCTACACCTTC.

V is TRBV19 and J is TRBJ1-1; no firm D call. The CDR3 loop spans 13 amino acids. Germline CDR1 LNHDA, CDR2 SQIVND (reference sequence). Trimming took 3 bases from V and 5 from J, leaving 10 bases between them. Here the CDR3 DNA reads TGTGCCAGTAGTATGGACGGGAGGACTGAAGCTTTCTTT. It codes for CASSMDGRTEAFF.

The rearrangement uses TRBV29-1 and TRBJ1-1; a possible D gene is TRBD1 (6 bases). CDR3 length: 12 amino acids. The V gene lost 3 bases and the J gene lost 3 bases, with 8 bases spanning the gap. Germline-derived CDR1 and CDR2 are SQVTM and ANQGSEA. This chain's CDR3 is CSVDKGDTEAFF. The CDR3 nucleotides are TGCAGCGTTGATAAGGGGGACACTGAAGCTTTCTTT.

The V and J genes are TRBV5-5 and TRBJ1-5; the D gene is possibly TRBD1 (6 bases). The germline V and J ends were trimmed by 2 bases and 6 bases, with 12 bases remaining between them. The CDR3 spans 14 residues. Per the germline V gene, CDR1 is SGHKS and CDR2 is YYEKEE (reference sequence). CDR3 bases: TGTGCCAGCAGCTTTCAGGGGCCGGCTCAGCCCCAGCATTTT. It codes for CASSFQGPAQPQHF.

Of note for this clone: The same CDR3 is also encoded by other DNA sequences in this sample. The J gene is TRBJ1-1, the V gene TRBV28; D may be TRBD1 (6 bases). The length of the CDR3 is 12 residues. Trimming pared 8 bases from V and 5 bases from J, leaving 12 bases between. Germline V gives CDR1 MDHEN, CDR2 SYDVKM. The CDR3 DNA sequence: TGTGCCAGCCGCCTAGGGGGTACTGAAGCTTTCTTT. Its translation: CASRLGGTEAFF.

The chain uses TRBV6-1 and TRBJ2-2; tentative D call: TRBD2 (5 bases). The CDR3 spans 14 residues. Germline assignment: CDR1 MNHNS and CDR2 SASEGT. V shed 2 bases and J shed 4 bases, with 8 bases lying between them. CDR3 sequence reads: CASSESGITGELFF. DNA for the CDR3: TGTGCCAGCAGTGAATCCGGGATCACCGGGGAGCTGTTTTTT.

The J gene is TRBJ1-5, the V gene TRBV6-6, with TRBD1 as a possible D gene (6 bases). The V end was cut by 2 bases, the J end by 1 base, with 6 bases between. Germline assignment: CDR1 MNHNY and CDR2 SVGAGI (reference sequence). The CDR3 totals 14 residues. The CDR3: CASSYGGSNQPQHF. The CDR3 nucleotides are TGTGCCAGCAGTTACGGGGGCAGCAATCAGCCCCAGCATTTT.